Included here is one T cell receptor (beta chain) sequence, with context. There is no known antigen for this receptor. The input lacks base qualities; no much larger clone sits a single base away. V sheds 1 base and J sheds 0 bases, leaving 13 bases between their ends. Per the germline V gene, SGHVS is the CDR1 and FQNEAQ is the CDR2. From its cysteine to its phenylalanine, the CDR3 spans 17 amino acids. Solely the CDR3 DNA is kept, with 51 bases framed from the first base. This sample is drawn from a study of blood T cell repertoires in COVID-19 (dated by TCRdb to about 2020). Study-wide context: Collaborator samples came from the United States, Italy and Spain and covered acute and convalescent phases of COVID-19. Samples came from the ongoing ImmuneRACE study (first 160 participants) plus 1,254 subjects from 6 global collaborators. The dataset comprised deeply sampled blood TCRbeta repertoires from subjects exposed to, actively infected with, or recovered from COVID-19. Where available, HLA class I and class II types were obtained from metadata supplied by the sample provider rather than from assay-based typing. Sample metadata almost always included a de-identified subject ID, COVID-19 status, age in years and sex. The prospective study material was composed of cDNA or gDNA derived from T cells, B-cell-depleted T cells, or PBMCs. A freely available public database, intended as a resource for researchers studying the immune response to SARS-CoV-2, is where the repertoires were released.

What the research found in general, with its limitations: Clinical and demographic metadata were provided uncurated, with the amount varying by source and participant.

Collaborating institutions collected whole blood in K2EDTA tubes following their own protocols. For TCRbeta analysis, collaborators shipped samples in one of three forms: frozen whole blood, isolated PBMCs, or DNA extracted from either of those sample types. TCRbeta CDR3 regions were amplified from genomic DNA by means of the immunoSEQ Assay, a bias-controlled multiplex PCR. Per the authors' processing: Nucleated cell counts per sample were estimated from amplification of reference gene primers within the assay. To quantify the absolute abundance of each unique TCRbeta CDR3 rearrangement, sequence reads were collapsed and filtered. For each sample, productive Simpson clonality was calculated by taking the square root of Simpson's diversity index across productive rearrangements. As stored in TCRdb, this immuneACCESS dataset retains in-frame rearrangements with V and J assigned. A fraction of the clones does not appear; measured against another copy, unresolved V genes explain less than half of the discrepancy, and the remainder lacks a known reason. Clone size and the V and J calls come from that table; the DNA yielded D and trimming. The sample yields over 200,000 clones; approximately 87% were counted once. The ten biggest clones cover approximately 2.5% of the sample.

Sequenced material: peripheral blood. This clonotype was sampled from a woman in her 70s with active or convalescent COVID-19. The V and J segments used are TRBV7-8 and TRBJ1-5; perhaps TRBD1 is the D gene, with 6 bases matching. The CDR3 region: CASSLVAGQYSNQPQHF. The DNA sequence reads TGTGCCAGCAGCTTAGTGGCCGGACAGTATAGCAATCAGCCCCAGCATTTT.